This T cell receptor (beta chain) was captured in a study of OX40 agonist ivuxolimab in advanced cancers. About the research overall: Ivuxolimab, which is an agonistic anti-OX40 (CD134) antibody, was administered to the patients. Hepatocellular carcinoma, melanoma, renal cell or head and neck cancer occurred in dose-escalation patients. Whole-study results and caveats: At 0.1-3.0 mg/kg, partial responders had clonal expansion among the lowest observed. The antigen specificity of the peripheral T cells (those that were expanded) was not determined.

CDR1 is MNHEY and CDR2 is SVGAGI in the germline V gene. The CDR3 is 14 residues long. V was clipped by 6 bases and J by 4 bases; unmatched bases: 9. Sequencing was performed with immunoSEQ multiplex PCR; in TCRdb, only in-frame clones are kept and a portion is missing. The profile shows fewer than 25,000 clones, nearly 85% of them singletons. This clone was detected ten times or more. What it binds is unknown. The clonotype was recovered from an adult with an advanced solid tumor such as melanoma, head and neck, liver or kidney cancer. Sequenced material: CD4+ or CD8+ T cells sorted from blood, taken in a trial of the OX40 agonist ivuxolimab. The chain is built from TRBV6-5 and TRBJ2-7, with 7 bases identical to TRBD1. The CDR3 protein is CASSQPWDSYEQYF. Written as DNA, the CDR3 is TGTGCCAGCAGCCAACCCTGGGACAGTTACGAGCAGTACTTC.